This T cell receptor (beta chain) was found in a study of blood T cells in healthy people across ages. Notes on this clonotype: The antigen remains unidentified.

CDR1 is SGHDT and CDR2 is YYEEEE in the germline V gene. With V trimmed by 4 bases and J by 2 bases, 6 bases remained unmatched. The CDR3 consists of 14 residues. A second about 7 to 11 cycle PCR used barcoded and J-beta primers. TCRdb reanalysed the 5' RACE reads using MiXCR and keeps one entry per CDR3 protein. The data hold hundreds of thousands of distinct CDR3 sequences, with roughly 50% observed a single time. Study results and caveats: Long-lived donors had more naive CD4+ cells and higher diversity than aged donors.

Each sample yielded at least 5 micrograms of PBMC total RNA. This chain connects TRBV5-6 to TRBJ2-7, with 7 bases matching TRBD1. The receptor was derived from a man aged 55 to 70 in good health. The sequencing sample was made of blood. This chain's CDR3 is CASSGRQGPYEQYF. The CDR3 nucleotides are TGTGCCAGCAGCGGCCGACAGGGACCCTACGAGCAGTACTTC. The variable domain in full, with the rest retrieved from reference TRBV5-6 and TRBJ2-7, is DAGVTQSPTHLIKTRGQQVTLRCSPKSGHDTVSWYQQALGQGPQFIFQYYEEEERQRGNFPDRFSGHQFPNYSSELNVNALLLGDSALYLCASSGRQGPYEQYFGPGTRLTVT.